Given below is one T cell receptor (beta chain) in context. What it recognizes is unknown. Sequencing used immunoSEQ multiplex PCR; TCRdb keeps in-frame clones, though not all of them. The data show about 16,000 clones, about nine tenths seen once. With 7 bases clipped from V and 10 bases from J, the junction kept 6 bases outside the gene matches. The CDR3 loop spans 11 amino acids. CDR1 and CDR2 from the germline V gene are MNHEY and SVGAGI. The data derive from a study of lymphopenia after photon versus proton radiotherapy. Points from the study as a whole: Better survival with proton therapy was suggested as possible, not demonstrated.

The input for sequencing was peripheral blood, taken from a patient treated with proton-based radiotherapy. V and J are TRBV6-5 and TRBJ1-1; 7 nucleotides match TRBD1. This TCR derives from a woman aged 55-69 years with cholangiocarcinoma. Some clones in this sample may be carry-over from other donors' samples. CDR3 DNA: TGTGCCAGCATACAGGGGCCTGGAGCTTTCTTT. Translated, it gives CASIQGPGAFF.